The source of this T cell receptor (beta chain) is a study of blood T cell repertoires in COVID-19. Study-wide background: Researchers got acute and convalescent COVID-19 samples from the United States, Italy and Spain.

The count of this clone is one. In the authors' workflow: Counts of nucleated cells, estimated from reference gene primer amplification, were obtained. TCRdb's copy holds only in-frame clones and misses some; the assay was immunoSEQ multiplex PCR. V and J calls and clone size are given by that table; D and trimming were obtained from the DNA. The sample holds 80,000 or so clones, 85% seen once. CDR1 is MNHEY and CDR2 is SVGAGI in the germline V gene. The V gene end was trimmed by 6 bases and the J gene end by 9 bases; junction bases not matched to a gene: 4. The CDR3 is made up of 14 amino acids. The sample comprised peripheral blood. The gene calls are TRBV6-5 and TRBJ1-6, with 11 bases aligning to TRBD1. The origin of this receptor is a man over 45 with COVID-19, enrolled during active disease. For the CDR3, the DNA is TGTGCCAGCAGACTAGGACAGGGGGCTTCACCCCTCCACTTT. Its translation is CASRLGQGASPLHF.